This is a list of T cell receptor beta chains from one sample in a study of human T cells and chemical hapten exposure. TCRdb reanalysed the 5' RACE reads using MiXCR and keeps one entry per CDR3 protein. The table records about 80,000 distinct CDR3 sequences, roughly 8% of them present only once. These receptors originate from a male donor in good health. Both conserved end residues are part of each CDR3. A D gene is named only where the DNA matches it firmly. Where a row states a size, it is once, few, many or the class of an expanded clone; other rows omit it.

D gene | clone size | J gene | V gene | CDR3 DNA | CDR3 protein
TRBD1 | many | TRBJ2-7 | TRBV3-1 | TGTGCCAGCAGCCAAGGGACAGGGATCTACGAGCAGTACTTC | CASSQGTGIYEQYF
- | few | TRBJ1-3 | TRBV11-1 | TGTGCCAGCAGCCGGGACGGAATCTCTGGAAACACCATATATTTT | CASSRDGISGNTIYF
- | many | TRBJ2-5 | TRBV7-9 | TGTGCCAGCAGCTTAGTGGGGGGCGGCGAGACCCAGTACTTC | CASSLVGGGETQYF
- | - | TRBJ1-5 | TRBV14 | TGTGCCAGCAGCCAAGCCAGGACGGATAGCAATCAGCCCCAGCATTTT | CASSQARTDSNQPQHF
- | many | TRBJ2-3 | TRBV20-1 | TGCAGTGCTAGACGGGACAGCACAGATACGCAGTATTTT | CSARRDSTDTQYF
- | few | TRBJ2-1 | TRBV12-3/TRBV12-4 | TGTGCCAGCAGGCCCTCGGGGCAGTACAATGAGCAGTTCTTC | CASRPSGQYNEQFF
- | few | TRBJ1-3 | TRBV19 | TGTGCCAGTAGCCACAGGGACTCTGGAAACACCATATATTTT | CASSHRDSGNTIYF
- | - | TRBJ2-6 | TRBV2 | TGTGCCAGCACCGGGACCACCTCTGGGGCCAACGTCCTGACTTTC | CASTGTTSGANVLTF
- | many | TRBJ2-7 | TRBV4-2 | TGTGCCAGCAGCCAAATGGACTACGAGCAGTACTTC | CASSQMDYEQYF
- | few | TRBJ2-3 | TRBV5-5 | TGTGCCAGCAGCTTGGATTGGGTTACAGATACGCAGTATTTT | CASSLDWVTDTQYF
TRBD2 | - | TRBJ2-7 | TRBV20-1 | TGCAGTGCTAGAGGGATAGCGGGAGGGCGCTTCGGGGAGCAGTACTTC | CSARGIAGGRFGEQYF
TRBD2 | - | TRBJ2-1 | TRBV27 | TGTGCCAGCAGTTCCCCGTTTAGCGGGGCTTACAATGAGCAGTTCTTC | CASSSPFSGAYNEQFF
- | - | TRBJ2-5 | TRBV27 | TGTGCCAGCAGAAAGAACAGGGCCCACCAAGAGACCCAGTACTTC | CASRKNRAHQETQYF
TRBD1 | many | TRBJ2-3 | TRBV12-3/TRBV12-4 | TGTGCCAGCACTCCTGGACAGGGGAGGAGCACAGATACGCAGTATTTT | CASTPGQGRSTDTQYF
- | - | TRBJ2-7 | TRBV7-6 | TGTGCCAGCAGCTTAGAAGTGGGGGCCCACGAGCAGTACTTC | CASSLEVGAHEQYF
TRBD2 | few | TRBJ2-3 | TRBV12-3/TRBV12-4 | TGTGCCAGCAGTTTCACTAGCGGCACAGATACGCAGTATTTT | CASSFTSGTDTQYF
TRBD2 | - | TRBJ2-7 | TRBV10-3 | TGTGCCATCAGTGGAGGGAGGGCGTACGAGCAGTACTTC | CAISGGRAYEQYF
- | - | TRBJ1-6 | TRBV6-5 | TGTGCCAGCAGGGAGGGGGGGCTTAATTCACCCCTCCACTTT | CASREGGLNSPLHF
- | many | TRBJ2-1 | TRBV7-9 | TGTGCCAGCAGCCCGTACGGTGAGCAGTTCTTC | CASSPYGEQFF
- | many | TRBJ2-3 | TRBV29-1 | TGCAGCGTTGGGGGGCAGACGCAGTATTTT | CSVGGQTQYF